This TCR beta chain was obtained from a study of Ad26.COV2.S vaccination and SARS-CoV-2 variants. The treatment denotes: 19 received Ad26.COV2.S at low or high dose, single or two shots; about 5 received placebo; per-sample allocation not given. On day 63 after the first injection, vaccine and placebo recipients gave samples. Findings of the study overall: Spike-specific TCR breadth in vaccine recipients exceeded that seen in placebo recipients.

From germline, CDR1 is MNHNS and CDR2 SASEGT. The V gene lost 4 bases and the J gene lost 4 bases, with 29 bases spanning the gap. This CDR3 is 19 amino acids long. Assay used: immunoSEQ multiplex PCR; TCRdb lists only in-frame clones, some missing. The sample includes roughly 400,000 clones, roughly 87% seen only once; the top ten take about 4.1%. Concerning this clone: As yet, its antigen is unknown.

Material: peripheral blood, obtained in a trial of Ad26.COV2.S vaccine versus placebo. This sequence joins TRBV6-1 and TRBJ2-7, with D maybe TRBD1 (6 bases). The receptor was derived from a person between 18 and 65 years old who received the Ad26.COV2.S COVID-19 vaccine or a placebo. Here the CDR3 reads CASSARQVSRPPVQYEQYF. The CDR3 DNA reads TGTGCCAGCAGTGCAAGACAGGTTTCTAGGCCACCCGTACAATACGAGCAGTACTTC.